A single sample gave rise to the 20 T cell receptor beta chains below, sequenced in a study of T cells in Graves' hyperthyroidism and ophthalmopathy. From RNA transcripts, TCR beta CDR3 regions were amplified. In the first-round RT-PCR of the TCR CDR3, the HTBI primer set was used. TCRdb passed the multiplex PCR reads through MiXCR, listing each CDR3 protein once. Here the sample spans about 600,000 distinct CDR3 sequences, 12% to 15% being singletons. Sequencing was performed on blood. The receptor source for this set is a woman younger than 35 with Graves' ophthalmopathy.

Ten or more counts support this clonotype. As DNA, the CDR3 is TGTGCCAGCAGTGAATTTCGGGGGGGCCCTGAAGCTTTCTTT. This sequence encodes CASSEFRGGPEAFF. This chain connects TRBV2 to TRBJ1-1, with a weak D call TRBD1 (6 bases). V was pared by 2 bases and J by 6 bases, with 13 bases between. The CDR3 covers 14 residues. From germline, CDR1 is SNHLY and CDR2 FYNNEI.

This clonotype was detected a few times. This chain uses TRBV6-1 with TRBJ1-2; the D gene is possibly TRBD1 (5 bases). The CDR3 contains 13 residues. CDR1 is MNHNS and CDR2 is SASEGT in the germline V gene. V lost 7 bases and J lost 4, with 13 bases in between. This CDR3 reads CASIQPGLYGYTF. The CDR3 DNA follows: TGTGCCAGCATTCAACCGGGGCTCTATGGCTACACCTTC.

This clonotype was observed a few times. The J gene is TRBJ1-2, the V gene TRBV19, with a tentative D call TRBD1 (6 bases). Germline values: CDR1 LNHDA, CDR2 SQIVND (reference sequence). V was pared by 4 bases and J by 2 bases, with 14 bases between. CDR3 length: 15 residues. CDR3 sequence: CASSTLTGFNYGYTF. DNA for the CDR3: TGTGCCAGTAGTACTCTAACAGGGTTCAACTATGGCTACACCTTC.

This clonotype was counted at least ten times. V gene TRBV11-2 combines with J gene TRBJ2-3; maybe TRBD2 (5 bases). CDR3 length: 14 residues. Deletions cut 1 base from V and 0 bases from J, with 5 bases between. CDR1 and CDR2 (germline): SGHAT, FQNNGV. CDR3 DNA: TGTGCCAGCAGCTTAGGGACTAGCACAGATACGCAGTATTTT. This codes for CASSLGTSTDTQYF.

This clonotype was found many times. The chain has TRBV20-1 and TRBJ2-2; D perhaps matches TRBD1 (5 bases). Germline CDR1 and CDR2: DFQATT and SNEGSKA (reference sequence). The V and J ends lost 0 bases and 2 bases respectively, with 13 bases between them. The CDR3 runs to 16 residues. DNA for the CDR3: TGCAGTGCTAGAGATTCACAGGTCCGCAACACCGGGGAGCTGTTTTTT. Its protein is CSARDSQVRNTGELFF.

This clonotype was picked up many times. The rearrangement joins TRBV28 to TRBJ2-2, with a weak D call TRBD2 (7 bases). Germline values: CDR1 MDHEN, CDR2 SYDVKM. The CDR3 length is 17 residues. The V end was cut by 3 bases, the J end by 0 bases, with 14 bases between. This chain's CDR3 is CASSFRVGGANTGELFF. The CDR3 nucleotides read TGTGCCAGCAGTTTCCGCGTAGGGGGGGCGAACACCGGGGAGCTGTTTTTT.

The gene calls are TRBV28 and TRBJ2-7; a possible D gene is TRBD1 (6 bases). This CDR3 has 12 residues. Trimming took off 8 bases at V and 5 bases at J, with 13 bases between the two ends. Germline CDR1 MDHEN, CDR2 SYDVKM. The CDR3 loop is CASYRTGNEQYF. The CDR3 bases are TGTGCCAGCTACCGTACAGGGAACGAGCAGTACTTC.

This clonotype was seen at least ten times. The CDR3 DNA reads TGTGCCAGCAGCTCCCACCCTGACCCTACCTACAATGAGCAGTTCTTC. Translated: CASSSHPDPTYNEQFF. The chain combines TRBV7-3 with TRBJ2-1, with no clear D. Trimming left V 4 bases short and J 2 bases short, with 15 bases between. This CDR3 is built from 16 residues. CDR1 SGHTA and CDR2 FQGTGA come from the germline V gene.

This clonotype has at least ten counts. The gene calls are TRBV18 and TRBJ1-5, with D possibly TRBD1 on 5 matching bases. Germline V CDR1 and CDR2: KGHSH, LQKENI. This CDR3 comprises 15 residues. V was cut by 2 bases and J by 6 bases, with 14 bases left in between. The CDR3 coding sequence is TGTGCCAGCTCACCAGGCCCCTCCGGGGGTCAGCCCCAGCATTTT. Protein sequence: CASSPGPSGGQPQHF.

This clonotype has a handful of counts. The V and J genes are TRBV4-1 and TRBJ1-2; tentatively, D is TRBD1 (6 bases). Per germline, CDR1 MGHRA and CDR2 YSYEKL. There are 14 residues in the CDR3. V gave up 2 bases and J gave up 6 bases, with 13 bases separating them. The CDR3 loop reads CASSQSGTPDGYTF. In nucleotides, the CDR3 is TGCGCCAGCAGCCAATCCGGGACACCTGATGGCTACACCTTC.

This clonotype was counted many times. This chain links TRBV28 with TRBJ1-6, with 7 bases matching TRBD1. There are 18 residues in the CDR3. Trimming cost V 1 base and J 6 bases; bases outside gene matches: 12. Per germline, CDR1 MDHEN and CDR2 SYDVKM. The CDR3 DNA sequence: TGTGCCAGCAGTTTATTTACCTTGGACAGGCGACTTAATTCACCCCTCCACTTT. Translating gives CASSLFTLDRRLNSPLHF.

The genes are TRBV10-3 and TRBJ2-3; 11 bases fit TRBD2. There are 16 residues in the CDR3. V shed 2 bases, J shed 4 bases, and the junction held 5 bases outside the gene matches. Germline V gene sequence: CDR1 ENHRY, CDR2 SYGVKD. The DNA for the CDR3 is TGTGCCATCAGTGAGGAGACTAGCGGGACCGCAGATACGCAGTATTTT. The encoded protein is CAISEETSGTADTQYF.

This chain links TRBV19 with TRBJ1-5; D not resolved. This CDR3 region has 13 residues. V was pared by 4 bases and J by 6 bases, with 10 bases between. CDR1 and CDR2 from the germline V gene are LNHDA and SQIVND (reference sequence). CDR3 DNA: TGTGCCAGTAGTACCCTAAATTCTCAGCCCCAGCATTTT. It codes for CASSTLNSQPQHF.

This clonotype has ten or more counts. The V call is TRBV27, the J call TRBJ2-7; no clear D. Trimming took off 3 bases at V and 6 bases at J, with 15 bases between the two ends. CDR1 is MNHEY, CDR2 SMNVEV, per germline (reference sequence). The CDR3 is 14 amino acids. Written as DNA, the CDR3 is TGTGCCAGCAGTTTCGGAAAAGGGAACAGCGAGCAGTACTTC. Translating gives CASSFGKGNSEQYF.

This clonotype has a handful of counts. The chain uses TRBV7-9 and TRBJ2-7; maybe TRBD2 (6 bases). The CDR3 contains 15 residues. CDR1 is SEHNR and CDR2 is FQNEAQ in the germline V gene (reference sequence). V was trimmed by 4 bases and J by 7 bases, leaving 20 bases between them. CDR3 protein: CASSSSKPGVGEQYF. In DNA form, the CDR3 reads TGTGCCAGCAGCTCATCCAAGCCGGGGGTAGGAGAGCAGTACTTC.

The sample holds a few counts of this clonotype. The V and J genes are TRBV4-3 and TRBJ2-1; D remains ambiguous. V lost 1 base and J 0 bases, leaving 10 bases between the germline ends. The CDR3 loop spans 16 amino acids. Germline values: CDR1 LGHNA, CDR2 YSLEER. Here the CDR3 reads CASSQVGRASYNEQFF. CDR3 DNA sequence: TGCGCCAGCAGCCAAGTCGGACGGGCCTCCTACAATGAGCAGTTCTTC.

The V gene is TRBV4-1, the J gene TRBJ2-5, with D perhaps TRBD2 (5 bases). In germline, CDR1 is MGHRA, CDR2 YSYEKL. The CDR3 is made up of 16 amino acids. The V end was cut by 0 bases, the J end by 0 bases, with 11 bases between. The CDR3 region is CASSQENSAYQETQYF. Written as DNA, the CDR3 is TGCGCCAGCAGCCAAGAAAATAGCGCATACCAAGAGACCCAGTACTTC.

Ten or more counts support this clonotype. The rearrangement links TRBV20-1 to TRBJ2-7, with D hard to call. Looked up from germline, CDR1 is DFQATT and CDR2 is SNEGSKA (reference sequence). The CDR3 has 10 amino acids. V lost 6 bases and J lost 5, with 8 bases in between. CDR3 sequence reads: CSAFKDEQYF. CDR3 coding DNA: TGCAGTGCCTTCAAGGACGAGCAGTACTTC.

This clonotype occurred many times. The chain has TRBV20-1 and TRBJ1-2; TRBD1 might be the D (5 bases). This CDR3 comprises 15 residues. Trimming shortened V by 1 base and J by 3 bases, and 15 bases separated the two germline ends. CDR1 and CDR2 (germline): DFQATT, SNEGSKA (reference sequence). The CDR3 here is CSARGGRQEDYGYTF. The CDR3 bases are TGCAGTGCTAGAGGGGGCAGGCAGGAGGACTATGGCTACACCTTC.

This clonotype has a count of ten or more. The chain carries TRBV28 and TRBJ1-2; D not resolved. V dropped 4 bases and J dropped 10 bases, with 10 bases sitting between them. Germline values: CDR1 MDHEN, CDR2 SYDVKM. CDR3 length: 11 amino acids. CDR3 coding DNA: TGTGCCAGCAGTTCCCCTGAGTCCTACACCTTC. Translated: CASSSPESYTF.